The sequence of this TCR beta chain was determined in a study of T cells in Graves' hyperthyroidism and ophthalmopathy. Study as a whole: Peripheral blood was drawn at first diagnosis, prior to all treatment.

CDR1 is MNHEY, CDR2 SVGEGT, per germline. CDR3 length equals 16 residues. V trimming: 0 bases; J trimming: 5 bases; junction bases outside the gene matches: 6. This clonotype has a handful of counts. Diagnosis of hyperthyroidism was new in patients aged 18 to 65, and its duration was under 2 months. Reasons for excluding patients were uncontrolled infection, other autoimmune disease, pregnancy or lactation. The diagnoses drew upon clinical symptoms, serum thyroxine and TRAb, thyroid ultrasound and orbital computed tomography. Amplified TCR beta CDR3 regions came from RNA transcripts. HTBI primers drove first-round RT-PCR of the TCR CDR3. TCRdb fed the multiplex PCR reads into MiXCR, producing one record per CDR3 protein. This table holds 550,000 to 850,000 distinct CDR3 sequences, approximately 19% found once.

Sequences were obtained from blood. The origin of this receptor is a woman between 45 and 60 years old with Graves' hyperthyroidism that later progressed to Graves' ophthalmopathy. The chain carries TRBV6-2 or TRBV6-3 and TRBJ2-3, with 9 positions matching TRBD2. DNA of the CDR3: TGTGCCAGCAGTTACTCGCTAGCGGGGCTCGGAGATACGCAGTATTTT. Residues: CASSYSLAGLGDTQYF.